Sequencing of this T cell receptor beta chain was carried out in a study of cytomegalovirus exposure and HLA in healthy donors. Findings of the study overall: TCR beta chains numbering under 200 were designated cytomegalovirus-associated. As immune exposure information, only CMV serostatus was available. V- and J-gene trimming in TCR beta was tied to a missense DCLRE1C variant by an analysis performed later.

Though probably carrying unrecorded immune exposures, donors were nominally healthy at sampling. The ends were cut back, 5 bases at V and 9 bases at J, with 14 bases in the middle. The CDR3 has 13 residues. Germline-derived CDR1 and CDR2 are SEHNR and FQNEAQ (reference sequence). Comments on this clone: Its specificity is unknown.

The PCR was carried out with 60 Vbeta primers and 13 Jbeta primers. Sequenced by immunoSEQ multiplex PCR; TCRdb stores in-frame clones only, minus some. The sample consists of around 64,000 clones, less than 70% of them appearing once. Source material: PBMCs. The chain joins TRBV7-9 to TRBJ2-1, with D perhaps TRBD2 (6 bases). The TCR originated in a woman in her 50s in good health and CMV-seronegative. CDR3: CASSDGSRGEQFF. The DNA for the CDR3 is TGTGCCAGCAGCGACGGGAGTCGGGGTGAGCAGTTCTTC.